This entry describes one T cell receptor (beta chain). Its specificity is not known. Trimming shortened V by 4 bases and J by 8 bases, and 23 bases separated the two germline ends. CDR3 length equals 16 residues. CDR1 and CDR2 from the germline V gene are SGDLS and YYNGEE. The source of the sample is a study of OX40 agonist ivuxolimab in advanced cancers. Study background: Averaging about 60 years in age, with a range of roughly 20 to 90, the cohort was about 83% male. Study results and limitations: On average, CD8+ T cells showed a greater number of expanded clones than CD4+. CD4+ and CD8+ blood T cells expanded clonally by week 6 at 0.1 to 3.0 mg/kg. Also present in some nonresponders was a low level of normalized T-cell clonal expansion.

Here immunoSEQ multiplex PCR was the method, and the copy in TCRdb shows in-frame clones only, minus some. Among about 60,000 clones listed, 87% were seen once. The J gene is TRBJ2-3, the V gene TRBV9, with unresolved D. This sample comprised CD4+ or CD8+ T cells sorted from blood, obtained in a trial of the OX40 agonist ivuxolimab. The clonotype comes from an adult with an advanced solid tumor such as melanoma, head and neck, liver or kidney cancer. CDR3 protein: CASSPLLDHIPGTQYF. The CDR3 nucleotides read TGTGCCAGCAGCCCGCTCCTTGATCACATCCCCGGTACGCAGTATTTT. The full variable domain, with the rest looked up from reference TRBV9 and TRBJ2-3, is DSGVTQTPKHLITATGQRVTLRCSPRSGDLSVYWYQQSLDQGLQFLIQYYNGEERAKGNILERFSAQQFPDLHSELNLSSLELGDSALYFCASSPLLDHIPGTQYFGPGTRLTVL.